A single sample is the source of the 14 T cell receptor beta chains below, sequenced in a study of blood T cell repertoires in COVID-19. Libraries were prepared by immunoSEQ multiplex PCR; TCRdb keeps only in-frame clonotypes and omits some of them. The table records approximately 250,000 clones, 75% to 90% of them present only once. Sequenced material: peripheral blood. The receptor source for this set is a man aged 25 to 40 with active or convalescent COVID-19.

The CDR3 DNA sequence: TGTGCTAGTGGTTTGGGGGGACAGGCGGACACTGAAGCTTTCTTT. Its protein product is CASGLGGQADTEAFF. The chain couples TRBV12-5 to TRBJ1-1, with 8 positions matching TRBD1. This CDR3 is 15 amino acids long. The V and J ends lost 1 base and 3 bases, in that order; junction bases with no gene match: 4. Germline V lookup: CDR1 LGHNT, CDR2 FRNRAP.

A single count supports this clone. V usage is TRBV6-5 and J usage is TRBJ1-2, with D possibly matching TRBD1 (5 bases). The V gene's germline CDR1 is MNHEY and CDR2 SVGAGI. V shed 6 bases and J shed 3 bases, with 11 bases lying between them. This CDR3 has 13 amino acids. The CDR3 sequence is CASRQPGDYGYTF. CDR3 coding DNA: TGTGCCAGCAGACAGCCGGGGGACTATGGCTACACCTTC.

The rearrangement uses TRBV2 and TRBJ2-7; 8 bases fit TRBD1. Germline V lookup: CDR1 SNHLY, CDR2 FYNNEI. The CDR3 totals 13 residues. V was clipped by 7 bases and J by 11 bases; unmatched bases: 13. This chain's CDR3 is CASKSSPQGAEYF. The CDR3 coding sequence is TGTGCCAGCAAGAGTTCCCCCCAGGGGGCGGAGTACTTC.

V gene TRBV7-8 combines with J gene TRBJ2-7; D might be TRBD2 (6 bases). Germline CDR1 and CDR2: SGHVS and FQNEAQ. The CDR3 has 16 residues. Trimming shortened V by 5 bases and J by 3 bases, and 20 bases separated the two germline ends. CDR3 loop: CASSLFKRTNGYEQYF. The CDR3 DNA sequence: TGTGCCAGCAGCCTTTTTAAGCGGACTAATGGCTACGAGCAGTACTTC.

The chain recombines TRBV3-1 (or the pseudogene TRBV3-2) with TRBJ2-3; 10 nucleotides match TRBD1. This CDR3 is built from 18 residues. Looked up from germline, CDR1 is LGHDT and CDR2 is YNNKEL (reference sequence). V dropped 4 bases and J dropped 1; count of bases not matched to a gene: 11. CDR3 nucleotides: TGTGCCAGCAGCCCAAACCCCGGGACAGGGGAGGGCACAGATACGCAGTATTTT. Protein product: CASSPNPGTGEGTDTQYF.

V gene TRBV19 combines with J gene TRBJ1-5, with 8 bases fitting TRBD1. The CDR3 is 15 amino acids. The germline V gene has CDR1 LNHDA and CDR2 SQIVND (reference sequence). With 6 bases clipped from V and 5 bases from J, the junction kept 9 bases outside the gene matches. CDR3 sequence reads: CASSPEDRAYQPQHF. CDR3 DNA sequence: TGTGCCAGTAGCCCGGAGGACAGGGCTTATCAGCCCCAGCATTTT.

The chain has TRBV7-9 and TRBJ1-1; the D gene is possibly TRBD1 (6 bases). V was trimmed by 6 bases and J by 1 base, leaving 18 bases between them. Germline assignment: CDR1 SEHNR and CDR2 FQNEAQ (reference sequence). CDR3 length equals 16 residues. CDR3 in DNA: TGTGCCAGCAGTCCTCGAATAGGGGGGGCGAACACTGAAGCTTTCTTT. Its protein product is CASSPRIGGANTEAFF.

The chain uses TRBV19 and TRBJ1-2, with TRBD1 matching 9 bases. This CDR3 is built from 15 residues. CDR1 is LNHDA and CDR2 is SQIVND in the germline V gene (reference sequence). Trimming took 5 bases from V and 0 from J; bases not matched to a gene: 4. The CDR3 is CASSSGTGPNYGYTF. The CDR3 DNA is TGTGCCAGTAGTTCCGGGACAGGGCCTAACTATGGCTACACCTTC.

This clone was detected only once. CDR3 nucleotide sequence: TGTGCCAGCAGACCTCCCCAGGGCGCCCCGACGGCCTTCACTGAAGCTTTCTTT. Translating it yields CASRPPQGAPTAFTEAFF. J is TRBJ1-1 and V is TRBV27, with D tentatively TRBD1 (5 bases). The germline gives CDR1 MNHEY, CDR2 SMNVEV (reference sequence). The CDR3 is 18 amino acids. The ends were cut back, 6 bases at V and 4 bases at J, with 27 bases in the middle.

The chain has TRBV5-5 and TRBJ2-2, with D possibly being TRBD2 (6 bases). In germline, CDR1 is SGHKS, CDR2 YYEKEE (reference sequence). Trimming left V 3 bases short and J 5 bases short, with 11 bases between. The CDR3 spans 14 residues. CDR3 DNA sequence: TGTGCCAGCAGCTCTCATGGGGGGACCGGGGAGCTGTTTTTT. Translation gives CASSSHGGTGELFF.

This chain joins TRBV15 and TRBJ1-4; 7 nucleotides match TRBD1. After removal of 3 bases from V and 4 bases from J, the junction contained 5 bases not matched to a gene. From germline, CDR1 is LNHNV and CDR2 YYDKDF (reference sequence). The CDR3 has 15 amino acids. The CDR3, as DNA: TGTGCCACCAGCAGTAGGACAGGAGATAATGAAAAACTGTTTTTT. The encoded protein is CATSSRTGDNEKLFF.

The chain uses TRBV27 and TRBJ1-5; a weak D match, TRBD1 (6 bases). The CDR3 spans 16 residues. The germline CDR1 and CDR2 sequences are MNHEY and SMNVEV (reference sequence). Trimming stripped 4 bases from V and 5 bases from J, with 18 bases between. The CDR3: CASSSGIMGGHQPQHF. Here the CDR3 DNA reads TGTGCCAGCAGTTCCGGGATAATGGGGGGGCATCAGCCCCAGCATTTT.

The chain uses TRBV2 and TRBJ2-6, with no clear D. With 3 bases removed from V and 0 bases from J, the gap between germline ends came to 3 bases. This CDR3 region has 14 residues. CDR1 is SNHLY, CDR2 FYNNEI, per germline. The CDR3 loop reads CASSDSSGANVLTF. The CDR3 bases are TGTGCCAGCAGTGACAGCTCTGGGGCCAACGTCCTGACTTTC. Filled out from reference TRBV2 and TRBJ2-6, the complete variable domain reads EPEVTQTPSHQVTQMGQEVILRCVPISNHLYFYWYRQILGQKVEFLVSFYNNEISEKSEIFDDQFSVERPDGSNFTLKIRSTKLEDSAMYFCASSDSSGANVLTFGAGSRLTVL.

Only a few counts were recorded for this clone. This chain connects TRBV19 to TRBJ2-7; D perhaps matches TRBD2 (6 bases). CDR3 length: 12 residues. With 2 bases removed from V and 6 bases from J, the gap between germline ends came to 8 bases. Germline V gene sequence: CDR1 LNHDA, CDR2 SQIVND (reference sequence). The CDR3 nucleotides read TGTGCCAGTAGTATACAGGGAGGCGAGCAGTACTTC. This gives the protein CASSIQGGEQYF.